This is a list of T cell receptor beta chains from one sample in a study of follicular helper T cells after annual influenza vaccination. Repertoires were generated with immunoSEQ multiplex PCR, while TCRdb's copy carries only in-frame clones and drops some. The sample has 11,000 to 15,000 clones; almost 85% are singletons. Specimen: CXCR5- memory CD4+ T cells sorted from blood, collected on the day of influenza vaccination. The receptor source for this set is an adult who received the influenza vaccine. CDR3s include the opening cysteine and the closing phenylalanine or tryptophan. D genes are given only for firm matches. Clone sizes are given selectively: once, few, many, or a class where the clone is expanded.

J | V | size | D | DNA | CDR3
TRBJ2-1 | TRBV7-6 | NA | TRBD2 | TGTGCCAGCAGCGCCCTGATGGCGGGGGGATCTAATTCCTACAATGAGCAGTTCTTC | CASSALMAGGSNSYNEQFF
TRBJ1-1 | TRBV5-1 | NA | TRBD1 | TGCGCCAGCAGCTCCTGGGGACAGGGGGGCACTGAAGCTTTCTTT | CASSSWGQGGTEAFF
TRBJ1-5 | TRBV28 | NA | NA | TGTGCCAGCAGTGGCTACGGGTACAATCAGCCCCAGCATTTT | CASSGYGYNQPQHF
TRBJ1-2 | TRBV30 | few | NA | TGTGCCTGGACCCTGGGACCGATCAGGCGCTACACCTTC | CAWTLGPIRRYTF
TRBJ1-2 | TRBV28 | NA | NA | TGTGCCAGCAGTTTAGGGCTTACTAACTATGGCTACACCTTC | CASSLGLTNYGYTF
TRBJ1-2 | TRBV5-4 | NA | NA | TGTGCCAGCAGCTTGAAAGGGGCAGACTATGGCTACACCTTC | CASSLKGADYGYTF
TRBJ1-6 | TRBV15 | once | NA | TGTGCCACCAGCAGAGGTTTGGTCCTCAGCTCCTATAATTCACCCCTCCACTTT | CATSRGLVLSSYNSPLHF
TRBJ2-2 | TRBV5-1 | NA | NA | TGCGCCAGCAGCGGGGGAGACAGACAGTTCGGGGAGCTGTTTTTT | CASSGGDRQFGELFF
TRBJ1-3 | TRBV15 | NA | NA | TGTGCCACCAGCAGAGATCAACCAGGGGTAGGAAACACCATATATTTT | CATSRDQPGVGNTIYF
TRBJ2-7 | TRBV5-4 | once | NA | TGTGCCAGCAGCTTGGACATGGAGGCGTCAAGCTACGAGCAGTACTTC | CASSLDMEASSYEQYF
TRBJ2-7 | TRBV11-2 | few | NA | TGTGCCAGCAGCCAACCCGGCGAGCAGTACTTC | CASSQPGEQYF
TRBJ2-3 | TRBV18 | NA | NA | TGTGCCAGCTCGCTGGGAACAGATTCTCAGGGTACGCAGTATTTT | CASSLGTDSQGTQYF
TRBJ2-3 | TRBV9 | NA | NA | TGTGCCAGCAGCGTAGTGGAGGGGTCTACAGATACGCAGTATTTT | CASSVVEGSTDTQYF
TRBJ1-4 | TRBV7-8 | NA | TRBD1 | TGTGCCAGCAGCTTTCGACAGGGGGTTAATGGTGAAAAACTGTTTTTT | CASSFRQGVNGEKLFF
TRBJ1-5 | TRBV28 | NA | NA | TGTGCCAGCAGCGACCCCCTCGGGGCAGGTCAGCCCCAGCATTTT | CASSDPLGAGQPQHF
TRBJ1-4 | TRBV7-8 | NA | NA | TGTGCCAGCAGCTTATTCGGCAGGGTAGACGGAAAACTGTTTTTT | CASSLFGRVDGKLFF
TRBJ2-7 | TRBV7-2 | few | TRBD1 | TGTGCCAGCAGCTGGACAGGGACCTACGAGCAGTACTTC | CASSWTGTYEQYF
TRBJ2-5 | TRBV28 | NA | NA | TGTGCCAGCAGACGAACAGGGAGAGAGACCCAGTACTTC | CASRRTGRETQYF
TRBJ1-4 | TRBV5-5 | NA | NA | TGTGCCAGCAGCTTAGGACCGGGGTGGGATGAAAAACTGTTTTTT | CASSLGPGWDEKLFF
TRBJ1-3 | TRBV9 | NA | NA | TGTGCCAGCAGCTTACAGGGAACTGGAAACACCATATATTTT | CASSLQGTGNTIYF
TRBJ2-1 | TRBV7-8 | NA | NA | TGTGCCAGCAGCCACATGCAACGCAGACCAACTTACGGTAGGTCCTACAATGAGCAGTTCTTC | CASSHMQRRPTYGRSYNEQFF
TRBJ2-3 | TRBV30 | NA | TRBD1 | TGTGCCTGGAGTCGCCCCGCGGACAGGGTTTGGATGGGTACGCAGTATTTT | CAWSRPADRVWMGTQYF
TRBJ1-2 | TRBV6-6 | few | TRBD1 | TGTGCCAGCAGTTTACAGGGGACGCACTATGGCTACACCTTC | CASSLQGTHYGYTF
TRBJ2-3 | TRBV19 | once | NA | TGTGCCAGTAGTATAGTCTGGACAAGCACAGATACGCAGTATTTT | CASSIVWTSTDTQYF
TRBJ1-3 | TRBV19 | once | TRBD1 | TGTGCCAGTAGTGTTACCGGGACAGGACCTGGAAACACCATATATTTT | CASSVTGTGPGNTIYF
TRBJ1-4 | TRBV27 | NA | NA | TGTGCCAGCAGTTTATTAGAGGGTGAAAAACTGTTTTTT | CASSLLEGEKLFF
TRBJ1-3 | TRBV13 | NA | NA | TGTGCCAGCAGCTCCGACAGGCGACCTGGAAACACCATATATTTT | CASSSDRRPGNTIYF
TRBJ1-2 | TRBV6-1 | NA | NA | TGTGCCAGCAGTGAAAACACGCCCAGTGGCTACACCTTC | CASSENTPSGYTF